What follows are 8 T cell receptor beta chains derived from one specimen sequenced in a study of T cell responses to AZD1222 COVID-19 vaccine. The assay was immunoSEQ multiplex PCR, and TCRdb's table has in-frame clones only and misses some. Here the sample spans some 80,000 clones, 80% to 90% being singletons. The sample consisted of peripheral blood, taken on day 0 of AZD1222 vaccination. The origin of the receptors is an adult in good health.

The gene calls are TRBV11-3 and TRBJ2-1, with 10 nucleotides matching TRBD2. Germline CDR1 and CDR2: SGHNT and YENEEA. V was clipped by 8 bases and J by 8 bases; unmatched bases: 9. The CDR3 is made up of 14 amino acids. DNA for the CDR3: TGTGCCAGCGCCAGCGGGGGGGTACAAGATGAGCAGTTCTTC. Protein: CASASGGVQDEQFF. Full variable domain (rest looked up from reference TRBV11-3 and TRBJ2-1): EAGVVQSPRYKIIEKKQPVAFWCNPISGHNTLYWYLQNLGQGPELLIRYENEEAVDDSQLPKDRFSAERLKGVDSTLKIQPAELGDSAVYLCASASGGVQDEQFFGPGTRLTVL.

V is TRBV7-9 and J is TRBJ1-6, with 8 bases lining up with TRBD1. Germline trimming cut 3 bases from V and 9 bases from J; bases unmatched to any gene: 10. The CDR3 sequence is 16 residues long. Germline V gene sequence: CDR1 SEHNR, CDR2 FQNEAQ (reference sequence). CDR3 bases: TGTGCCAGCAGCTTGACTCTGACAGGGGTTTTTTCACCCCTCCACTTT. It specifies CASSLTLTGVFSPLHF. The whole variable domain, filled in from reference TRBV7-9 and TRBJ1-6, reads DTGVSQNPRHKITKRGQNVTFRCDPISEHNRLYWYRQTLGQGPEFLTYFQNEAQLEKSRLLSDRFSAERPKGSFSTLEIQRTEQGDSAMYLCASSLTLTGVFSPLHFGNGTRLTVT.

The chain links TRBV7-9 to TRBJ1-3; tentatively, D is TRBD1 (5 bases). The CDR3 consists of 14 residues. Germline CDR1 SEHNR, CDR2 FQNEAQ (reference sequence). V was clipped by 1 base and J by 4 bases, with 8 bases between them. CDR3 loop: CASSLGQSGNTIYF. The CDR3 bases are TGTGCCAGCAGCTTAGGACAGTCAGGAAACACCATATATTTT.

The V gene is TRBV15, the J gene TRBJ2-1; 14 bases line up with TRBD2. After removal of 5 bases from V and 0 bases from J, the junction contained 9 bases not matched to a gene. The CDR3 has 19 residues. Germline V lookup: CDR1 LNHNV, CDR2 YYDKDF (reference sequence). CDR3 in amino acids: CATSWFGLAGGASYNEQFF. The CDR3 DNA is TGTGCCACCAGCTGGTTTGGACTAGCGGGGGGTGCCTCCTACAATGAGCAGTTCTTC.

The chain links TRBV7-2 to TRBJ2-7, with TRBD1 identical over 7 bases. In germline, CDR1 is SGHTA, CDR2 FQGNSA. V lost 5 bases and J lost 2; bases outside the gene matches: 9. The CDR3 is 15 residues long. The CDR3 loop reads CASSTKTGSTYEQYF. Written as DNA, the CDR3 is TGTGCCAGCAGCACAAAGACAGGGAGTACCTACGAGCAGTACTTC.

The genes are TRBV9 and TRBJ2-1; 10 bases are shared with TRBD2. This CDR3 has 17 residues. Trimming removed 0 bases from V and 8 bases from J; junction bases left unmatched: 11. CDR1 and CDR2 (germline): SGDLS, YYNGEE. CDR3 sequence: CASSVDDGLAAYDEQFF. CDR3 DNA sequence: TGTGCCAGCAGCGTAGACGACGGACTAGCGGCCTATGATGAGCAGTTCTTC.

Note on this clone: One end of the junction fails to match germline, which may point to a read error. The rearrangement uses TRBV7-9 and TRBJ2-7; either TRBD1 or TRBD2 may fit D (5 bases each). The CDR3 has 14 amino acids. Germline V CDR1 and CDR2: SEHNR, FQNEAQ (reference sequence). CDR3 sequence (DNA): TGTGCCAGCAGCCGACCGGGACGGACCTACGAGCAGTACTTT. The encoded protein is CASSRPGRTYEQYF. Full variable domain (missing parts from reference TRBV7-9 and TRBJ2-7): DTGVSQNPRHKITKRGQNVTFRCDPISEHNRLYWYRQTLGQGPEFLTYFQNEAQLEKSRLLSDRFSAERPKGSFSTLEIQRTEQGDSAMYLCASSRPGRTYEQYFGPGTRLTVT.

The rearrangement links TRBV6-1 to TRBJ1-2; maybe TRBD1 (6 bases). The germline V gene encodes CDR1 MNHNS and CDR2 SASEGT. The V end was cut by 2 bases, the J end by 4 bases, with 8 bases between. The CDR3 has 13 residues. The CDR3 region is CASSETGTYGYTF. In DNA, the CDR3 is TGTGCCAGCAGTGAAACAGGGACCTATGGCTACACCTTC.